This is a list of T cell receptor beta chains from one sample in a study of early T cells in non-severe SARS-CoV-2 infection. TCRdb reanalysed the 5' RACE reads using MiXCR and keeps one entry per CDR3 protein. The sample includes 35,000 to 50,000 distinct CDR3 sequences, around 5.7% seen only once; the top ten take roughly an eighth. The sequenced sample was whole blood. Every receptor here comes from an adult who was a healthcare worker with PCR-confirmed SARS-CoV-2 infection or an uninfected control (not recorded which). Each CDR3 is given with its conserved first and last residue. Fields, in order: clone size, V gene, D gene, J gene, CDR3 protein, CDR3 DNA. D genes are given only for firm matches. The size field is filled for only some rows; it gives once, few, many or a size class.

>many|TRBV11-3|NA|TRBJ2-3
CASSLSGGTDTQYF
TGTGCCAGCAGCTTATCGGGGGGCACAGATACGCAGTATTTT
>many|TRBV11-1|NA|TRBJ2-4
CASSWGERDIQYF
TGTGCCAGCAGCTGGGGGGAGAGGGACATTCAGTACTTC
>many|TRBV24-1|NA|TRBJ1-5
CATSESGRLNQPQHF
TGTGCCACCAGTGAGTCGGGACGGTTAAATCAGCCCCAGCATTTT
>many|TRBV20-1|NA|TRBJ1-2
CSARAPDYTSANYGYTF
TGCAGTGCTAGAGCCCCGGACTACACATCGGCTAACTATGGCTACACCTTC
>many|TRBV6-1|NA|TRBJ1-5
CASSEGGDYQPQHF
TGTGCCAGCAGTGAAGGGGGCGACTATCAGCCCCAGCATTTT
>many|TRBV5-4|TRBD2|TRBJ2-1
CASSPLAGGAEQFF
TGTGCCAGCAGCCCCCTAGCGGGGGGGGCTGAGCAGTTCTTC
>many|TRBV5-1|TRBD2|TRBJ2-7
CASRKTSASYEQYF
TGCGCCAGCAGGAAGACTAGCGCCTCCTACGAGCAGTACTTC
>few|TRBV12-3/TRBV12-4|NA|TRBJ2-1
CASSLHREDEQFF
TGTGCCAGCAGTTTGCACAGGGAGGATGAGCAGTTCTTC
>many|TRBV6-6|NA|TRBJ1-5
CASSYSNTDSNQPQHF
TGTGCCAGCAGTTACTCGAACACCGATAGCAATCAGCCCCAGCATTTT
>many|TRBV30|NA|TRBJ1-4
CAWRSESTNEKLFF
TGTGCCTGGAGATCTGAATCAACTAATGAAAAACTGTTTTTT
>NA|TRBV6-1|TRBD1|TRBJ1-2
CASSGVGQAPYGYTF
TGTGCCAGCAGTGGTGTCGGACAGGCACCCTATGGCTACACCTTC
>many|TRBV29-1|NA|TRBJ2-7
CSATGQTYEQYF
TGCAGCGCTACGGGACAAACCTACGAGCAGTACTTC
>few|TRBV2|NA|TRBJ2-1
CASSGGTLSYNEQFF
TGTGCCAGCAGTGGGGGTACGCTCTCCTACAATGAGCAGTTCTTC
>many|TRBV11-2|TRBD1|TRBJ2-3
CASRSLNRDSATDTQYF
TGTGCCAGCAGGAGCCTAAACCGGGACAGCGCCACAGATACGCAGTATTTT
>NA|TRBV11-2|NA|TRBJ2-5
CASSLDGTGQETQYF
TGTGCCAGCAGCTTAGATGGAACAGGACAAGAGACCCAGTACTTC
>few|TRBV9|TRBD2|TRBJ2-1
CASAGLAGDNEQFF
TGTGCCAGCGCGGGACTAGCGGGCGACAATGAGCAGTTCTTC